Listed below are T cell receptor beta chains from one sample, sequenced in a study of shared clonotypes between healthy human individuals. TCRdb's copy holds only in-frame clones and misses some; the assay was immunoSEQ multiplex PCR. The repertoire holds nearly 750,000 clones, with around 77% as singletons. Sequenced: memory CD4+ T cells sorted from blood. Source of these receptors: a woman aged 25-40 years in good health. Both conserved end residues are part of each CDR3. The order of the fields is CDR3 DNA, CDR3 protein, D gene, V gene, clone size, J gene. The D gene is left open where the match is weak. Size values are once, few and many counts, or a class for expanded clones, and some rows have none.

TGTGCCAGCTCACCCGGGCGTACCGGGGAGCTGTTTTTT	CASSPGRTGELFF	NA	TRBV18	NA	TRBJ2-2
TGTGCCAGCAGTCACGGACAGGGCCTAAATCAGCCCCAGCATTTT	CASSHGQGLNQPQHF	TRBD1	TRBV28	NA	TRBJ1-5
TGTGCCAGTATTGGTGGGGGAAACACTGAAGCTTTCTTT	CASIGGGNTEAFF	NA	TRBV19	NA	TRBJ1-1
TGCAGTGCTGATGGGATGGAGCAGTTCTTC	CSADGMEQFF	NA	TRBV20-1	once	TRBJ2-1
TGTGCCAGCAGTGTCGAAGACTCTCATCAGCCCCAGCATTTT	CASSVEDSHQPQHF	NA	TRBV6-1	NA	TRBJ1-5
TGCGCCAGCAGCTTGAGTTCCAATGAGCAGTTCTTC	CASSLSSNEQFF	NA	TRBV5-1	NA	TRBJ2-1
TGTGCCAGCAATCCGGCAGTCGTGGGCAATCAGCCCCAGCATTTT	CASNPAVVGNQPQHF	NA	TRBV2	NA	TRBJ1-5
TGTGCCAGCAGTTCGGGACAGCACAATGAGCAGTTCTTC	CASSSGQHNEQFF	TRBD1	TRBV28	many	TRBJ2-1
TGTGCCAGCTCGACGGGACAGGGGGCGCTTGATGAGCAGTTCTTC	CASSTGQGALDEQFF	TRBD1	TRBV18	once	TRBJ2-1
TGTGCCAGCATTGGTAGGCAGGGTAGTACCTACGAGCAGTACTTC	CASIGRQGSTYEQYF	NA	TRBV6-4	NA	TRBJ2-7
TGTGCCAGCAGCGTAGCTACTCGAGAAGATATTTACGAGCAGTACTTC	CASSVATREDIYEQYF	NA	TRBV9	NA	TRBJ2-7
TGTGCCAGCTCACTCCAGGGACTAGGAGGCACAGATACGCAGTATTTT	CASSLQGLGGTDTQYF	TRBD2	TRBV18	NA	TRBJ2-3